This T cell receptor beta chain was identified in a study of STAT5B mutations in CD4+ large granular lymphocyte leukemia. The CDR3 length is 14 residues. V trimming: 2 bases; J trimming: 6 bases; junction bases outside the gene matches: 6. Germline values: CDR1 GTSNPN, CDR2 SVGIG (reference sequence). Using immunoSEQ multiplex PCR, the repertoire was profiled, and TCRdb retains in-frame clones only, with some absent. Among approximately 33,000 clones listed, roughly 71% were seen once. Material for sequencing was CD4+ T cells from blood buffy coats. The receptor was isolated from a human donor in good health. The chain uses TRBV30 and TRBJ1-5; 8 bases agree with TRBD1. In nucleotides, the CDR3 is TGTGCCTGGAGTACCGGACAGGGAGGTCAGCCCCAGCATTTT. This codes for CAWSTGQGGQPQHF.